The rows below give T cell receptor beta chains drawn from one sample of a study of graft-versus-host responses after intestinal transplantation. TCRdb's copy holds only in-frame clones and misses some; the assay was immunoSEQ multiplex PCR. The data hold roughly 53,000 clones, with about 89% observed a single time. The specimen comprised PBMCs, sampled approximately 97 weeks after intestinal transplant. These receptors were obtained from a human patient who received an intestinal transplant, so some T cells may come from the graft donor. CDR3s include the opening cysteine and the closing phenylalanine or tryptophan. A D gene is named only where the DNA matches it firmly. Rows may omit the clone size; those that give it use once, few, many or a size class.

cdr3_nt: TGTGCCAGCAGCCGGGGGAATTTGAACACTGAAGCTTTCTTT
cdr3_aa: CASSRGNLNTEAFF
d_call: NA
clone_size: once
v_call: TRBV2
j_call: TRBJ1-1

cdr3_nt: TGTGCCAGCAGCCCCTCAGGGAGGGTAGAGACCCAGTACTTC
cdr3_aa: CASSPSGRVETQYF
d_call: TRBD2
clone_size: NA
v_call: TRBV9
j_call: TRBJ2-5

cdr3_nt: TGTGCCTGGAGTGTAGCTGCCCGACAAAGGCAGCAGTACTTC
cdr3_aa: CAWSVAARQRQQYF
d_call: NA
clone_size: NA
v_call: TRBV30
j_call: TRBJ2-7

cdr3_nt: TGTGCCAGCAGCCGACAGGGGAAGGACTATGGCTACACCTTC
cdr3_aa: CASSRQGKDYGYTF
d_call: TRBD1
clone_size: NA
v_call: TRBV5-4
j_call: TRBJ1-2

cdr3_nt: TGTGCCAGCAGCGTATTTAACTATGGCTACACCTTC
cdr3_aa: CASSVFNYGYTF
d_call: NA
clone_size: NA
v_call: TRBV9
j_call: TRBJ1-2

cdr3_nt: TGCGCCAGCAGCCAAACGCTCGGGGGACGGCTAAAAATGAACACTGAAGCTTTCTTT
cdr3_aa: CASSQTLGGRLKMNTEAFF
d_call: NA
clone_size: NA
v_call: TRBV4-1
j_call: TRBJ1-1

cdr3_nt: TGTGCCAGCAGCTTAGGGAGGGAGGGACTGGGTGAAGCTTTCTTT
cdr3_aa: CASSLGREGLGEAFF
d_call: NA
clone_size: NA
v_call: TRBV7-9
j_call: TRBJ1-1

cdr3_nt: TGTGCCAGCAGCTTTCAGGGGAGTACTTCACCCCTCCACTTT
cdr3_aa: CASSFQGSTSPLHF
d_call: NA
clone_size: NA
v_call: TRBV5-4
j_call: TRBJ1-6

cdr3_nt: TGTGCCAGCAGCGAGGGACGGAAAGTCTTCTATGGCTACACCTTC
cdr3_aa: CASSEGRKVFYGYTF
d_call: NA
clone_size: NA
v_call: TRBV5-6
j_call: TRBJ1-2

cdr3_nt: TGTGCCAGCAGCTATGTCGGGGGAGAGCAGTACTTC
cdr3_aa: CASSYVGGEQYF
d_call: NA
clone_size: NA
v_call: TRBV7-6
j_call: TRBJ2-7

cdr3_nt: TGTGCCAGCACACGGTCTAGCGGGGGAGCTAGCACAGATACGCAGTATTTT
cdr3_aa: CASTRSSGGASTDTQYF
d_call: TRBD2
clone_size: NA
v_call: TRBV7-9
j_call: TRBJ2-3

cdr3_nt: TGTGCCAGCAGATGGACAGGGGGCTCGGGCGGGGAGCTGTTTTTT
cdr3_aa: CASRWTGGSGGELFF
d_call: TRBD1
clone_size: NA
v_call: TRBV7-3
j_call: TRBJ2-2

cdr3_nt: TGTGCCAGCAGTGACAAAATGAACACTGAAGCTTTCTTT
cdr3_aa: CASSDKMNTEAFF
d_call: NA
clone_size: NA
v_call: TRBV6-1
j_call: TRBJ1-1

cdr3_nt: TGTGCCAGCAGCGTTGGGACTACTACCTACGAGCAGTACTTC
cdr3_aa: CASSVGTTTYEQYF
d_call: TRBD2
clone_size: NA
v_call: TRBV9
j_call: TRBJ2-7

cdr3_nt: TGTGCCAGGCCACAGGGGTCGGGGAACTATGGCTACACCTTC
cdr3_aa: CARPQGSGNYGYTF
d_call: NA
clone_size: NA
v_call: TRBV21-1
j_call: TRBJ1-2

cdr3_nt: TGTGCCAGCAGTTACTCCACAGACAATGAGCAGTTCTTC
cdr3_aa: CASSYSTDNEQFF
d_call: NA
clone_size: NA
v_call: TRBV6-5
j_call: TRBJ2-1

cdr3_nt: TGTGCCAGCAGTTACGGGGGCGATACCGGGGAGCTGTTTTTT
cdr3_aa: CASSYGGDTGELFF
d_call: NA
clone_size: NA
v_call: TRBV6-6
j_call: TRBJ2-2

cdr3_nt: TGTGCCAGCAGCTCTTATAGCAATCAGCCCCAGCATTTT
cdr3_aa: CASSSYSNQPQHF
d_call: NA
clone_size: NA
v_call: TRBV5-8
j_call: TRBJ1-5

cdr3_nt: TGTGCCAGCAGCCTCGGCGAGGGAGGCTACGAGCAGTACTTC
cdr3_aa: CASSLGEGGYEQYF
d_call: NA
clone_size: NA
v_call: TRBV6-5
j_call: TRBJ2-7

cdr3_nt: TGTGCCAGTTCCCCCGGCGGGTACGAGCAGTACTTC
cdr3_aa: CASSPGGYEQYF
d_call: NA
clone_size: NA
v_call: TRBV27
j_call: TRBJ2-7

cdr3_nt: TGTGCCAGCGGAACCCTTCGAGGCTACATTCAGTACTTC
cdr3_aa: CASGTLRGYIQYF
d_call: NA
clone_size: NA
v_call: TRBV28
j_call: TRBJ2-4

cdr3_nt: TGTGCCAGCAGTTTAAGTCGGGACAGGGGGTTCCATGAGCAGTTCTTC
cdr3_aa: CASSLSRDRGFHEQFF
d_call: TRBD1
clone_size: NA
v_call: TRBV27
j_call: TRBJ2-1

cdr3_nt: TGTGCCAGCGGTGGGCAGGGGGGTCAGCCCCAGCATTTT
cdr3_aa: CASGGQGGQPQHF
d_call: TRBD1
clone_size: NA
v_call: TRBV6-5
j_call: TRBJ1-5

cdr3_nt: TGTGCCAGCACCGGGGGCACAGATACGCAGTATTTT
cdr3_aa: CASTGGTDTQYF
d_call: NA
clone_size: NA
v_call: TRBV7-8
j_call: TRBJ2-3

cdr3_nt: TGCGCCAGCGGCGACAGGGGTCGGACTGAAGCTTTCTTT
cdr3_aa: CASGDRGRTEAFF
d_call: TRBD1
clone_size: NA
v_call: TRBV10-1
j_call: TRBJ1-1

cdr3_nt: TGTGCCAGCAGCTTAGATGGCGTGGGATCGGGTGAAAAACTGTTTTTT
cdr3_aa: CASSLDGVGSGEKLFF
d_call: NA
clone_size: few
v_call: TRBV7-9
j_call: TRBJ1-4

cdr3_nt: TGCGCCAGCAGCTTACCCAGGGGTACCTACAATGAGCAGTTCTTC
cdr3_aa: CASSLPRGTYNEQFF
d_call: NA
clone_size: NA
v_call: TRBV5-1
j_call: TRBJ2-1

cdr3_nt: TGTGCCAGCAGTGATCCGGGCTCCTACAATGAGCAGTTCTTC
cdr3_aa: CASSDPGSYNEQFF
d_call: NA
clone_size: NA
v_call: TRBV2
j_call: TRBJ2-1

cdr3_nt: TGCGCCAGCAATTCGGGTGGTCATGGCACGAGAAAACTGTTTTTT
cdr3_aa: CASNSGGHGTRKLFF
d_call: NA
clone_size: NA
v_call: TRBV5-1
j_call: TRBJ1-4

cdr3_nt: TGCAGCGTTGAAGATTGGACAGGGCGTAATGAAAAACTGTTTTTT
cdr3_aa: CSVEDWTGRNEKLFF
d_call: TRBD1
clone_size: NA
v_call: TRBV29-1
j_call: TRBJ1-4

cdr3_nt: TGTGCCAGCTTAAGTTCAAGGGCGGTTCGTTTATGGGCTTTCTTT
cdr3_aa: CASLSSRAVRLWAFF
d_call: NA
clone_size: few
v_call: TRBV27
j_call: TRBJ1-1

cdr3_nt: TGTGCCAGCAGCCCCCGCCTCGGGACAGGGGGCTATGAGCAGTTCTTC
cdr3_aa: CASSPRLGTGGYEQFF
d_call: TRBD1
clone_size: NA
v_call: TRBV7-8
j_call: TRBJ2-1

cdr3_nt: TGTGCCACCAGGGCGGCGGCTACATACCTCCACTTT
cdr3_aa: CATRAAATYLHF
d_call: NA
clone_size: NA
v_call: TRBV6-5
j_call: TRBJ1-6

cdr3_nt: TGCGCCAGCAGCCAAGATGGGGCGGTTAATCAGCCCCAGCATTTT
cdr3_aa: CASSQDGAVNQPQHF
d_call: NA
clone_size: NA
v_call: TRBV4-1
j_call: TRBJ1-5

cdr3_nt: TGCGCCAGCAGTCTCCCTTCCGGGGGGGCCCTTAGCTATGGCTACACCTTC
cdr3_aa: CASSLPSGGALSYGYTF
d_call: NA
clone_size: NA
v_call: TRBV23-1
j_call: TRBJ1-2

cdr3_nt: TGTGCCACCAGCAGAGAAGGCAGGGCTAGGGGCTTC
cdr3_aa: CATSREGRARGF
d_call: NA
clone_size: NA
v_call: TRBV15
j_call: TRBJ2-7

cdr3_nt: TGTGCCAGCAGCCGTACGGGACAGGTCCACAATGAGCAGTTCTTC
cdr3_aa: CASSRTGQVHNEQFF
d_call: TRBD1
clone_size: once
v_call: TRBV5-4
j_call: TRBJ2-1

cdr3_nt: TGCGCCAGCAGCGGGGGCAGGGTTGTACAAGAGACCCAGTACTTC
cdr3_aa: CASSGGRVVQETQYF
d_call: NA
clone_size: NA
v_call: TRBV5-1
j_call: TRBJ2-5

cdr3_nt: TGTGCCACCAGGGAGGGGTGGGAGAGACAGCCCCAGCATTTT
cdr3_aa: CATREGWERQPQHF
d_call: NA
clone_size: NA
v_call: TRBV19
j_call: TRBJ1-5

cdr3_nt: TGTGCCAGCAGCTCCCCCGGGACAGGGGCTAGAGATACGCAGTATTTT
cdr3_aa: CASSSPGTGARDTQYF
d_call: TRBD1
clone_size: NA
v_call: TRBV13
j_call: TRBJ2-3

cdr3_nt: TGTGCCAGCAGCACGGGAGTAGGAACCTACGAGCAGTACTTC
cdr3_aa: CASSTGVGTYEQYF
d_call: NA
clone_size: NA
v_call: TRBV11-2
j_call: TRBJ2-7

cdr3_nt: TGTGCCAGCAGCCGAAGCTATAGCGGGGGGGCGAATGAGCAGTTCTTC
cdr3_aa: CASSRSYSGGANEQFF
d_call: TRBD2
clone_size: NA
v_call: TRBV11-3
j_call: TRBJ2-1

cdr3_nt: TGTGCCAGCAGCTCCCCCGGGACAGGCTCAAACAATGAGCAGTTCTTC
cdr3_aa: CASSSPGTGSNNEQFF
d_call: TRBD1
clone_size: NA
v_call: TRBV7-2
j_call: TRBJ2-1

cdr3_nt: TGTGCCAGCAGTGTCCGCCGGGACAGGGCCCTCTACGAGCAGTACTTC
cdr3_aa: CASSVRRDRALYEQYF
d_call: TRBD1
clone_size: NA
v_call: TRBV2
j_call: TRBJ2-7

cdr3_nt: TGTGCCAGCAGCTTAGCTCGAGACAGGCGTCCCCACTATGGCTACACCTTC
cdr3_aa: CASSLARDRRPHYGYTF
d_call: NA
clone_size: NA
v_call: TRBV7-2
j_call: TRBJ1-2

cdr3_nt: TGTGCCAGCAGGAGAAGAACACTGAACACTGAAGCTTTCTTT
cdr3_aa: CASRRRTLNTEAFF
d_call: NA
clone_size: NA
v_call: TRBV6-5
j_call: TRBJ1-1

cdr3_nt: TGTGCCGGAGGGGACTGGACTAGCGGCACAGATACGCAGTATTTT
cdr3_aa: CAGGDWTSGTDTQYF
d_call: TRBD2
clone_size: once
v_call: TRBV5-6
j_call: TRBJ2-3

cdr3_nt: TGCGCCAGCAGCTTCAACATTTTCCGGGACGGAAGCTATGGCTACACCTTC
cdr3_aa: CASSFNIFRDGSYGYTF
d_call: NA
clone_size: NA
v_call: TRBV5-1
j_call: TRBJ1-2

cdr3_nt: TGTGCCAGCAGCCAAGTTTCGGGGGGCAATCAGCCCCAGCATTTT
cdr3_aa: CASSQVSGGNQPQHF
d_call: NA
clone_size: NA
v_call: TRBV4-2
j_call: TRBJ1-5

cdr3_nt: TGCAGTGTTTATGAGGGGGTCGCTTTCTTT
cdr3_aa: CSVYEGVAFF
d_call: NA
clone_size: NA
v_call: TRBV20-1
j_call: TRBJ1-1

cdr3_nt: TGTGCCAGCAGCCAAGTGTCCCCCCCCATACGACAGGGGGGTAGCTACGAGCAGTACTTC
cdr3_aa: CASSQVSPPIRQGGSYEQYF
d_call: TRBD1
clone_size: NA
v_call: TRBV14
j_call: TRBJ2-7

cdr3_nt: TGCGCCAGCAGCGCCGGGAATCTCTACGAGCAGTACTTC
cdr3_aa: CASSAGNLYEQYF
d_call: NA
clone_size: once
v_call: TRBV10-1
j_call: TRBJ2-7

cdr3_nt: TGTGCCAGCAGCGTAGGTTGGTCCTCTGGGGCCAACGTCCTGACTTTC
cdr3_aa: CASSVGWSSGANVLTF
d_call: NA
clone_size: NA
v_call: TRBV9
j_call: TRBJ2-6